One and the same sample provided the 26 T cell receptor beta chains below, sequenced in a study of T cell responses to AZD1222 COVID-19 vaccine. Assay: immunoSEQ multiplex PCR; the TCRdb copy retains only in-frame clones and omits some. Here the sample spans roughly 150,000 clones, approximately 91% being singletons. Sequences were derived from peripheral blood, sampled 28 days after the second AZD1222 dose. The origin of the receptors is an adult who received the AZD1222 COVID-19 vaccine.

This rearrangement joins TRBV10-3 to TRBJ1-5; D ambiguous. V gave up 6 bases and J gave up 5 bases, with 11 bases separating them. CDR1 and CDR2 (germline): ENHRY, SYGVKD. The CDR3 loop spans 13 amino acids. CDR3 sequence: CAIRKGDDQPQHF. As DNA, the CDR3 is TGTGCCATCAGAAAGGGAGATGATCAGCCCCAGCATTTT.

This clone has only one observation. This rearrangement joins TRBV30 to TRBJ1-4; TRBD1 matches 7 bases. The CDR3 covers 15 residues. Germline V lookup: CDR1 GTSNPN, CDR2 SVGIG (reference sequence). J was trimmed by 5 bases and V by 0 bases; bases with no gene match: 6. The CDR3 here is CAWSVPTGKNEKLFF. CDR3 sequence (DNA): TGTGCCTGGAGTGTTCCGACAGGGAAGAATGAAAAACTGTTTTTT.

The rearrangement joins TRBV2 to TRBJ1-2; D remains unclear. The germline V gene has CDR1 SNHLY and CDR2 FYNNEI. The V end lost 4 bases, the J end lost 5 bases, and 8 bases lay between the germline ends. This CDR3 comprises 12 residues. The CDR3 loop is CASSGEKYGYTF. CDR3 nucleotide sequence: TGTGCCAGCAGTGGAGAAAAATATGGCTACACCTTC.

The CDR3 coding sequence is TGTGCCAGCAGCCAAAGGCACAGGGGCAATCAGCCCCAGCATTTT. Its translation is CASSQRHRGNQPQHF. This sequence joins TRBV3-1 (or the pseudogene TRBV3-2) and TRBJ1-5, with D possibly being TRBD1 (6 bases). Trimming shortened V by 2 bases and J by 2 bases, and 10 bases separated the two germline ends. Germline CDR1 reads LGHDT; CDR2 reads YNNKEL (reference sequence). CDR3 length: 15 amino acids.

This sequence joins TRBV3-1 (or the pseudogene TRBV3-2) and TRBJ2-1, with 9 positions matching TRBD2. Germline V lookup: CDR1 LGHDT, CDR2 YNNKEL (reference sequence). V lost 0 bases to trimming and J lost 0 bases; unmatched junction nucleotides: 3. CDR3 length: 17 residues. The CDR3 spells CASSQDSGGRSYNEQFF. CDR3 nucleotides: TGTGCCAGCAGCCAAGATAGCGGGGGCCGCTCCTACAATGAGCAGTTCTTC.

The chain uses TRBV2 and TRBJ2-4, with D perhaps matching TRBD2 (6 bases). CDR1 and CDR2 (germline): SNHLY, FYNNEI. CDR3 length: 16 residues. The V and J ends lost 3 bases and 0 bases respectively, with 12 bases between them. This CDR3 reads CASSDQAGLAKNIQYF. CDR3 sequence (DNA): TGTGCCAGCAGTGACCAGGCGGGGCTAGCCAAAAACATTCAGTACTTC.

CDR3 sequence reads: CASSLGYGYTF. The CDR3 coding sequence is TGCGCCAGCAGCTTGGGCTATGGCTACACCTTC. This rearrangement joins TRBV5-1 to TRBJ1-2; D gene ambiguous. The germline V gene encodes CDR1 SGHRS and CDR2 YFSETQ. The CDR3 loop spans 11 amino acids. The V end lost 0 bases, the J end lost 4 bases, and 1 base lay between the germline ends.

The rearrangement joins TRBV7-9 to TRBJ1-2; D ambiguous. Trimming removed 1 base from V and 5 bases from J, with 8 bases in between. This CDR3 contains 13 residues. The germline V gene encodes CDR1 SEHNR and CDR2 FQNEAQ (reference sequence). The CDR3 here is CASSLERPYGYTF. Here the CDR3 DNA reads TGTGCCAGCAGCTTAGAGCGGCCGTATGGCTACACCTTC. The whole variable domain, filled in from reference TRBV7-9 and TRBJ1-2, reads DTGVSQNPRHKITKRGQNVTFRCDPISEHNRLYWYRQTLGQGPEFLTYFQNEAQLEKSRLLSDRFSAERPKGSFSTLEIQRTEQGDSAMYLCASSLERPYGYTFGSGTRLTVV.

V and J are TRBV21-1 and TRBJ2-3; TRBD2, the table's D call, was not compared with the DNA. TRBV21-1 is a pseudogene. The CDR3 is 14 residues long. CDR3 in amino acids: CASSAGDETDTQYF. Written as DNA, the CDR3 is TGTGCCAGCAGCGCGGGAGATGAGACAGATACGCAGTATTTT.

This rearrangement joins TRBV2 to TRBJ1-5; TRBD1 matches at 7 bases. The CDR3 runs 13 residues. V trimming: 7 bases; J trimming: 4 bases; junction bases outside the gene matches: 4. Germline CDR1 reads SNHLY; CDR2 reads FYNNEI. In DNA form, the CDR3 reads TGTGCCAGCAAAGGGACAGTAAATCAGCCCCAGCATTTT. Translated: CASKGTVNQPQHF. The whole variable domain, remainder taken from reference TRBV2 and TRBJ1-5, is EPEVTQTPSHQVTQMGQEVILRCVPISNHLYFYWYRQILGQKVEFLVSFYNNEISEKSEIFDDQFSVERPDGSNFTLKIRSTKLEDSAMYFCASKGTVNQPQHFGDGTRLSIL.

This sequence joins TRBV9 and TRBJ2-1; D not certain. The CDR3 is made up of 15 amino acids. V was pared by 4 bases and J by 0 bases, with 11 bases between. CDR1 is SGDLS, CDR2 YYNGEE, per germline. CDR3 nucleotide sequence: TGTGCCAGCAGCACCGACTGGAGCTCCTACAATGAGCAGTTCTTC. The encoded protein is CASSTDWSSYNEQFF. Variable domain in full (rest from reference TRBV9 and TRBJ2-1): DSGVTQTPKHLITATGQRVTLRCSPRSGDLSVYWYQQSLDQGLQFLIQYYNGEERAKGNILERFSAQQFPDLHSELNLSSLELGDSALYFCASSTDWSSYNEQFFGPGTRLTVL.

The V and J genes are TRBV12-3 or TRBV12-4 and TRBJ2-3; D not certain. The germline V and J ends were trimmed by 3 bases and 5 bases, with 9 bases remaining between them. The CDR3 runs to 13 residues. Here the CDR3 DNA reads TGTGCCAGCAGTTTGCTCGTCGAAGATACGCAGTATTTT. This codes for CASSLLVEDTQYF.

The CDR3 loop reads CASSLRQGPGTGELFF. The CDR3 nucleotides read TGTGCCAGCAGCTTGCGACAGGGCCCGGGCACCGGGGAGCTGTTTTTT. The genes are TRBV7-3 and TRBJ2-2; 7 bases fit TRBD1. This CDR3 contains 16 residues. In germline, CDR1 is SGHTA, CDR2 FQGTGA. Trimming at V came to 3 bases and at J to 4 bases, leaving 8 bases not matched to a gene. Full variable domain (outside the CDR3, taken from reference TRBV7-3 and TRBJ2-2): GAGVSQTPSNKVTEKGKYVELRCDPISGHTALYWYRQSLGQGPEFLIYFQGTGAADDSGLPNDRFFAVRPEGSVSTLKIQRTERGDSAVYLCASSLRQGPGTGELFFGEGSRLTVL.

This rearrangement joins TRBV6-6 to TRBJ2-3; a possible D gene is TRBD2 (7 bases). Germline V lookup: CDR1 MNHNY, CDR2 SVGAGI (reference sequence). Trimming stripped 2 bases from V and 4 bases from J, with 16 bases between. The CDR3 sequence is 16 residues long. The CDR3: CASSYGGGRSADTQYF. The CDR3 DNA reads TGTGCCAGCAGTTACGGCGGGGGCCGGTCGGCAGATACGCAGTATTTT.

The chain couples TRBV2 to TRBJ2-5; D uncertain. Germline V CDR1 and CDR2: SNHLY, FYNNEI. V was trimmed by 7 bases and J by 1 base, leaving 7 bases between them. The CDR3 extends over 12 amino acids. The DNA of the CDR3 is TGTGCCAGCAACCCCAGCCAAGAGACCCAGTACTTC. Its protein is CASNPSQETQYF.

The V and J genes are TRBV5-1 and TRBJ1-2; a possible D gene is TRBD1 (5 bases). The CDR3 has 14 amino acids. CDR1 is SGHRS, CDR2 YFSETQ, per germline. The V end was cut by 4 bases, the J end by 6 bases, with 16 bases between. The chain's CDR3 is CASSQGGFGDGYTF. Written as DNA, the CDR3 is TGCGCCAGCAGCCAGGGAGGGTTCGGGGATGGCTACACCTTC.

The chain links TRBV9 to TRBJ2-1, with D perhaps matching TRBD1 or TRBD2 (5 bases each). This CDR3 has 14 residues. Germline V lookup: CDR1 SGDLS, CDR2 YYNGEE. V lost 4 bases and J lost 5, with 13 bases in between. The CDR3 region is CASSSGVGHNEQFF. The CDR3 region has the DNA TGTGCCAGCAGCTCCGGGGTGGGGCACAATGAGCAGTTCTTC.

V is TRBV10-2 and J is TRBJ2-7; tentative D call: TRBD2 (7 bases). CDR1 and CDR2 (germline): WSHSY, SAAADI. Trimming pared 8 bases from V and 0 bases from J, leaving 14 bases between. This CDR3 comprises 14 residues. CDR3 nucleotides: TGCGCCAGCGGGGGGAGGGGGGACTCCTACGAGCAGTACTTC. Its protein product is CASGGRGDSYEQYF.

The chain recombines TRBV18 with TRBJ1-1, with TRBD1 matching 12 bases. The germline gives CDR1 KGHSH, CDR2 LQKENI. V was clipped by 6 bases and J by 0 bases; unmatched bases: 11. This CDR3 region has 18 residues. The CDR3 coding sequence is TGTGCCAGCTCTTTGCCCCGGGACAGGGGGCTGATGAACACTGAAGCTTTCTTT. The encoded protein is CASSLPRDRGLMNTEAFF.

The chain has TRBV10-2 and TRBJ2-1; 13 positions agree with TRBD2. CDR1 and CDR2 from the germline V gene are WSHSY and SAAADI. J gave up 6 bases and V 0 bases, and 8 bases lay outside the gene matches. This CDR3 has 18 residues. The CDR3 reads CASSESGLAGSYGNEQFF. The CDR3 DNA is TGCGCCAGCAGTGAGTCGGGACTAGCGGGATCATACGGCAATGAGCAGTTCTTC.

This chain links TRBV6-5 with TRBJ2-5; 8 bases map to TRBD1. V shed 0 bases and J 10 bases; nucleotides not matched to a gene: 10. The CDR3 is 15 amino acids. CDR1 is MNHEY and CDR2 is SVGAGI in the germline V gene. CDR3 nucleotide sequence: TGTGCCAGCAGTTACTCTCTACGGACAGGGAAGGGCCAGTACTTC. Translating it yields CASSYSLRTGKGQYF.

DNA for the CDR3: TGTGCCAGCAGTGCACAGGGACAGGGTGGGCAGCCCCAGCATTTT. This encodes CASSAQGQGGQPQHF. The chain links TRBV6-4 to TRBJ1-5; 9 bases are shared with TRBD1. The CDR3 extends over 15 amino acids. CDR1 and CDR2 (germline): MRHNA, SNTAGT. V lost 4 bases and J lost 7; bases outside the gene matches: 8.

This chain links TRBV3-1 (or the pseudogene TRBV3-2) with TRBJ2-3, with TRBD2 matching over 11 bases. The CDR3 spans 15 residues. The junction had 7 bases not matched to a gene; V was cut back by 6 bases and J by 5 bases. Germline loops: CDR1 LGHDT, CDR2 YNNKEL (reference sequence). The CDR3 is CASSPGTSGIDTQYF. CDR3 in DNA: TGTGCCAGCAGTCCCGGGACTAGCGGCATAGATACGCAGTATTTT.

V is TRBV3-1 (or the pseudogene TRBV3-2) and J is TRBJ1-5; D is ambiguous. The V gene lost 1 base and the J gene lost 6 bases, with 13 bases spanning the gap. Germline CDR1 is LGHDT and CDR2 is YNNKEL (reference sequence). CDR3 length: 15 amino acids. The CDR3 DNA follows: TGTGCCAGCAGCCAAGGTCGGAGGGTCAGTCAGCCCCAGCATTTT. Encoded protein: CASSQGRRVSQPQHF.

This chain links TRBV7-9 with TRBJ1-1; 9 bases map to TRBD1. J gave up 1 base and V 5 bases, and 8 bases lay outside the gene matches. The V gene's germline CDR1 is SEHNR and CDR2 FQNEAQ (reference sequence). The CDR3 has 16 residues. The CDR3 protein is CASSGHWTGANTEAFF. CDR3 coding DNA: TGTGCCAGCAGCGGGCATTGGACAGGGGCGAACACTGAAGCTTTCTTT.

The gene calls are TRBV24-1 and TRBJ2-3; the D gene is possibly TRBD1 (6 bases). The germline V gene encodes CDR1 KGHDR and CDR2 SFDVKD. The CDR3 extends over 18 amino acids. Trimming left V 3 bases short and J 0 bases short, with 18 bases between. The CDR3, as DNA: TGTGCCACCAGTGATCCAAACGTGGACAGCGCTAGCACAGATACGCAGTATTTT. It translates to CATSDPNVDSASTDTQYF.